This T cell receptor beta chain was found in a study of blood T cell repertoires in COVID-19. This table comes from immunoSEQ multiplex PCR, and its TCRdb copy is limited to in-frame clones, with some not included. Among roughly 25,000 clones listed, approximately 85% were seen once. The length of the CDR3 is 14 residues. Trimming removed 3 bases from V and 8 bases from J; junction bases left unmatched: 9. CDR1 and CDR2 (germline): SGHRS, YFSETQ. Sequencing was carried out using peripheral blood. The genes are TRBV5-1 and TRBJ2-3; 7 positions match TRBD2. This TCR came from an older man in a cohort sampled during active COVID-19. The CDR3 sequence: CASSWGTIDPTQYF. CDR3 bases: TGCGCCAGCAGCTGGGGGACTATTGACCCTACGCAGTATTTT.